One sample yielded the 7 T cell receptor beta chains listed below, sequenced in a study of blood T cell repertoires in COVID-19 (TCRdb year 2020). The library came from the immunoSEQ multiplex PCR assay. Held by TCRdb, this immuneACCESS table contains in-frame sequences only and omits some clones. Under half of the omission traces to an unresolved V gene where checked; the cause of the rest is unknown. This sample gives around 230,000 clones in total; under 90% of them show up just once. The ten most abundant clones make up about 2.5% of the sample. The specimen was peripheral blood. The receptors come from a woman in her 40s with active or convalescent COVID-19.

The DNA of the CDR3 is TGTGCCAGCAGCTTACCCCGTTCGGGATGGTCTGAAAAACTGTTTTTT. It is translated as CASSLPRSGWSEKLFF. This sequence joins TRBV7-8 and TRBJ1-4; D uncertain. The V end lost 2 bases, the J end lost 7 bases, and 17 bases lay between the germline ends. The length of the CDR3 is 16 residues. Germline CDR1 SGHVS, CDR2 FQNEAQ.

This clone was detected once. CDR3 residues: CASSSGTGSMETQYF. The CDR3 nucleotides are TGTGCCAGCAGTTCCGGTACAGGGAGTATGGAGACCCAGTACTTC. The chain couples TRBV28 to TRBJ2-5; TRBD1 is a possible D gene (6 bases). The CDR3 is 15 residues long. Germline V gene data show CDR1 as MDHEN and CDR2 as SYDVKM. Deletions cut 4 bases from V and 5 bases from J, with 17 bases between.

The genes are TRBV29-1 and TRBJ2-7; tentative D call: TRBD1 (7 bases). The CDR3 extends over 15 amino acids. From germline, CDR1 is SQVTM and CDR2 ANQGSEA. Between the trimmed V and J ends, which lost 0 bases and 3 bases, there was a span of 15 bases. The CDR3 loop is CSVEDQGRGVYEQYF. The CDR3 DNA reads TGCAGCGTTGAAGATCAAGGCAGGGGGGTCTACGAGCAGTACTTC.

The V and J genes are TRBV21-1 and TRBJ1-5; no DNA check was done on the table's D call, TRBD1. TRBV21-1 is listed as a pseudogene. The CDR3 has 17 amino acids. The CDR3 reads CASSKVGAGGSNQPQHF. The CDR3 nucleotides read TGTGCCAGCAGCAAAGTAGGGGCAGGGGGGAGTAATCAGCCCCAGCATTTT.

The table lists this clone with a count of one. The rearrangement uses TRBV28 and TRBJ1-5; the D gene is possibly TRBD1 (6 bases). CDR1 and CDR2 from the germline V gene are MDHEN and SYDVKM. The CDR3 extends over 16 amino acids. V lost 3 bases, J lost 6 bases, and 18 bases lay in between. The CDR3 coding sequence is TGTGCCAGCAGTTTCTATGGGACCAGGGGCGCTCAGCCCCAGCATTTT. This sequence encodes CASSFYGTRGAQPQHF.

This clone showed up just once. The rearrangement uses TRBV5-1 and TRBJ2-4, with 7 positions matching TRBD1. This CDR3 contains 12 residues. After removal of 3 bases from V and 7 bases from J, the junction contained 1 base not matched to a gene. CDR1 and CDR2 from the germline V gene are SGHRS and YFSETQ. CDR3 in DNA: TGCGCCAGCAGCTCACAGGGGAACATTCAGTACTTC. Translation gives CASSSQGNIQYF.

J is TRBJ1-1 and V is TRBV19, with D possibly being TRBD1 (6 bases). Trimming cost V 10 bases and J 1 base, with 16 bases left between them. The CDR3 covers 14 residues. Per the germline V gene, CDR1 is LNHDA and CDR2 is SQIVND (reference sequence). CDR3: CATAKGDKNTEAFF. CDR3 DNA: TGTGCCACCGCGAAGGGGGACAAGAACACTGAAGCTTTCTTT. The full variable domain, in which reference TRBV19 and TRBJ1-1 provide the parts outside the CDR3, is DGGITQSPKYLFRKEGQNVTLSCEQNLNHDAMYWYRQDPGQGLRLIYYSQIVNDFQKGDIAEGYSVSREKKESFPLTVTSAQKNPTAFYLCATAKGDKNTEAFFGQGTRLTVV.